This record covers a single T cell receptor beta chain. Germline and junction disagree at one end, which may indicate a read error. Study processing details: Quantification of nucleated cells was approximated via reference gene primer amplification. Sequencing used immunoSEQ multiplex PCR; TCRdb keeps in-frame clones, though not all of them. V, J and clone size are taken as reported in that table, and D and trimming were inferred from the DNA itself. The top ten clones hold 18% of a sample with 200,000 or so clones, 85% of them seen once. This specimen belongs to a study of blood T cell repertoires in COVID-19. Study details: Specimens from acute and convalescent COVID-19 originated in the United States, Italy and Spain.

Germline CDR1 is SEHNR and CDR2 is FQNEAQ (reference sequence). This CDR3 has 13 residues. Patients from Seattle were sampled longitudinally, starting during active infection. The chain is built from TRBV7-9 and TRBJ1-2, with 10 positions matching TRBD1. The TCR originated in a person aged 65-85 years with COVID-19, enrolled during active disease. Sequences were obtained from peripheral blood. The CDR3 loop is CASSLGDRGGYTF. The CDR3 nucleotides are TGTGCCAGCAGTTTAGGGGACAGGGGTGGCTACACCTTC.